Below, 18 T cell receptor beta chains from the same sample are listed, as sequenced in a study of T cell repertoires in cytomegalovirus infection. No antigens are known for them. TCRdb used MiXCR to reprocess the reads, holding one entry per CDR3 protein. The sample consists of about 310,000 distinct CDR3 sequences, roughly 25% of them appearing once. The source was cultured PBMCs, collected from culture after CMV antigen stimulation. All receptors derive from a human donor in good health (CMV status not recorded). Some clones in this sample may be carry-over from other donors' samples.

Here the CDR3 DNA reads TGTGCCAGCAGTTTAACCCGTGAAGGGGGCGACTATGGCTACACCTTC. This encodes CASSLTREGGDYGYTF. The chain recombines TRBV12-3 or TRBV12-4 with TRBJ1-2; 7 positions match TRBD1. The junction had 9 bases not matched to a gene; V was cut back by 2 bases and J by 3 bases. This CDR3 region has 16 residues.

V is TRBV7-6 and J is TRBJ1-2; no firm D call. The germline CDR1 and CDR2 sequences are SGHVS and FNYEAQ. V lost 4 bases and J lost 8, with 14 bases in between. The CDR3 extends over 13 amino acids. The CDR3 sequence: CASSSLPDLGYTF. CDR3 DNA sequence: TGTGCCAGCAGCTCTTTACCAGACCTGGGCTACACCTTC.

This clonotype came up many times. This chain connects TRBV7-2 to TRBJ2-2; TRBD2 might be the D (5 bases). Trimming took off 3 bases at V and 0 bases at J, with 11 bases between the two ends. Per germline, CDR1 SGHTA and CDR2 FQGNSA. This CDR3 is 16 amino acids long. The CDR3 bases are TGTGCCAGCAGCTTCGAAGCGGCCGCGAACACCGGGGAGCTGTTTTTT. Encoded protein: CASSFEAAANTGELFF.

In this sample, this clonotype turned up many times. The V call is TRBV12-3 or TRBV12-4, the J call TRBJ2-3; the D gene is possibly TRBD2 (5 bases). CDR3 length equals 15 residues. The V end was cut by 6 bases, the J end by 1 base, with 14 bases between. This CDR3 reads CASSESGPGTDTQYF. The CDR3 bases are TGTGCCAGCAGCGAAAGCGGTCCAGGCACAGATACGCAGTATTTT.

This clonotype came up a few times. The chain has TRBV14 and TRBJ1-1, with D perhaps TRBD1 (5 bases). Germline lookup yields CDR1 SGHDN and CDR2 FVKESK. The CDR3 sequence is 16 residues long. Trimming left V 3 bases short and J 1 base short, with 15 bases between. CDR3 DNA sequence: TGTGCCAGCAGCCAGAGAAGAGGGGTGGCGAACACTGAAGCTTTCTTT. Its protein product is CASSQRRGVANTEAFF.

The gene calls are TRBV14 and TRBJ2-3; D gene unclear. The germline CDR1 and CDR2 sequences are SGHDN and FVKESK. Between the trimmed V and J ends, which lost 0 bases and 6 bases, there was a span of 16 bases. The CDR3 length is 16 residues. The CDR3 nucleotides are TGTGCCAGCAGCCAAGAGGGTCCGCAAGCGTGGGATACGCAGTATTTT. This encodes CASSQEGPQAWDTQYF.

The V gene is TRBV12-3 or TRBV12-4, the J gene TRBJ1-6; no firm D call. The germline V and J ends were trimmed by 6 bases and 3 bases, with 21 bases remaining between them. The CDR3 extends over 18 amino acids. The DNA for the CDR3 is TGTGCCAGCAGCACCCGAGTCGGTTCTTACGACTATAATTCACCCCTCCACTTT. This sequence encodes CASSTRVGSYDYNSPLHF.

This clonotype was seen a few times. This chain connects TRBV6-1 to TRBJ2-5; D gene unclear. Per germline, CDR1 MNHNS and CDR2 SASEGT. The V end lost 8 bases, the J end lost 9 bases, and 13 bases lay between the germline ends. The CDR3 loop spans 11 amino acids. The CDR3 bases are TGTGCCAGCGGATACACGGAGCCCCAGTACTTC. Protein sequence: CASGYTEPQYF.

In its sample, this clonotype was seen a few times. V usage is TRBV4-1 and J usage is TRBJ2-2; weak D call: TRBD2 (6 bases). V lost 4 bases and J lost 7, with 13 bases in between. Germline-derived CDR1 and CDR2 are MGHRA and YSYEKL. The length of the CDR3 is 14 residues. The CDR3, as DNA: TGCGCCAGCAGCCGCATCTCGGGGGTCGGGGAGCTGTTTTTT. Residues: CASSRISGVGELFF.

V usage is TRBV12-3 or TRBV12-4 and J usage is TRBJ1-5, with D possibly TRBD1 on 5 matching bases. This CDR3 comprises 17 residues. Trimming shortened V by 5 bases and J by 0 bases, and 17 bases separated the two germline ends. The CDR3 coding sequence is TGTGCCAGCAGTCCCCAGGGTCCGGACTATAGCAATCAGCCCCAGCATTTT. It translates to CASSPQGPDYSNQPQHF.

The chain carries TRBV19 and TRBJ2-1, with TRBD2 identical over 10 bases. The germline V gene has CDR1 LNHDA and CDR2 SQIVND (reference sequence). The CDR3 is made up of 15 amino acids. J was trimmed by 4 bases and V by 8 bases; bases with no gene match: 8. The CDR3 region has the DNA TGTGCCAGTGCTCAGCGGGAGGGCCCTTACAATGAGCAGTTCTTC. Translating gives CASAQREGPYNEQFF.

This rearrangement joins TRBV2 to TRBJ2-1, with a weak D call TRBD1 (6 bases). CDR1 and CDR2 (germline): SNHLY, FYNNEI. V was pared by 6 bases and J by 4 bases, with 10 bases between. The CDR3 loop spans 13 amino acids. CDR3 protein: CASSDTGYNEQFF. The CDR3 region has the DNA TGTGCCAGCAGCGATACAGGGTACAATGAGCAGTTCTTC. The full variable domain, in which reference TRBV2 and TRBJ2-1 provide the parts outside the CDR3, is EPEVTQTPSHQVTQMGQEVILRCVPISNHLYFYWYRQILGQKVEFLVSFYNNEISEKSEIFDDQFSVERPDGSNFTLKIRSTKLEDSAMYFCASSDTGYNEQFFGPGTRLTVL.

This clonotype was seen ten or more times. J is TRBJ1-1 and V is TRBV12-3 or TRBV12-4; no clear D. This CDR3 comprises 13 residues. V was clipped by 1 base and J by 4 bases, with 7 bases between them. The CDR3: CASSLEYGTEAFF. The CDR3 DNA follows: TGTGCCAGCAGTTTAGAGTATGGCACTGAAGCTTTCTTT.

Of note for this clonotype: A read error may account for a junction end that differs from germline. The chain is built from TRBV7-7 and TRBJ2-5, with 9 bases lining up with TRBD2. The germline V gene has CDR1 SSHAT and CDR2 FNYEAQ (reference sequence). The CDR3 runs 16 residues. The CDR3 DNA reads TGTGCTAGCAGCTTAGGTGGAGCGGGAGGCGGAGAGACCCAGTACTTC. It translates to CASSLGGAGGGETQYF.

This clonotype was detected ten times or more. The V gene is TRBV7-2, the J gene TRBJ1-2; TRBD1 might be the D (5 bases). Germline V CDR1 and CDR2: SGHTA, FQGNSA. The V gene lost 6 bases and the J gene lost 2 bases, with 16 bases spanning the gap. This CDR3 has 15 amino acids. Written as DNA, the CDR3 is TGTGCCAGCAGTATTCGGGCGGGGGAGAACTATGGCTACACCTTC. Protein product: CASSIRAGENYGYTF.

This clonotype appeared a few times. The chain uses TRBV11-2 and TRBJ2-4, with TRBD2 matching 10 bases. V lost 6 bases and J lost 1; bases outside the gene matches: 3. This CDR3 contains 15 residues. Germline-derived CDR1 and CDR2 are SGHAT and FQNNGV. Here the CDR3 DNA reads TGTGCCAGCAGTCTAGCGGGAGAGGCCAAAAACATTCAGTACTTC. Translated: CASSLAGEAKNIQYF.

The chain carries TRBV6-5 and TRBJ2-5; 13 bases line up with TRBD2. This CDR3 has 16 residues. J was trimmed by 1 base and V by 6 bases; bases with no gene match: 5. Germline V gene sequence: CDR1 MNHEY, CDR2 SVGAGI. The CDR3 DNA reads TGTGCCAGCAGGGAAACTAGCGGGAGGGCCCAAGAGACCCAGTACTTC. It specifies CASRETSGRAQETQYF.

This clonotype was seen a few times. This chain links TRBV25-1 with TRBJ2-3; 7 bases map to TRBD2. CDR1 is MGHDK, CDR2 SYGVNS, per germline. The CDR3 length is 14 residues. Trimming took 6 bases from V and 0 from J; bases not matched to a gene: 3. The CDR3: CASRGLTSTDTQYF. DNA of the CDR3: TGTGCCAGCAGGGGACTAACCAGCACAGATACGCAGTATTTT.